Listed below are T cell receptor beta chains from one sample, sequenced in a study of chemoradiotherapy in HPV16-positive cancers. Produced via immunoSEQ multiplex PCR; TCRdb's table is partial and in-frame only. The data show 36,000 or so clones, over 75% seen once. The sequences come from blood, collected from a patient who underwent chemoradiotherapy. The receptors originated from a human donor with HPV-associated anogenital cancer. The CDR3 runs from the conserved cysteine through the conserved F or W. The D gene is left open where the match is weak. Not every row has a clone size; where given, it reads once, few, many or a size class.

-	TRBJ1-4	TRBV9	-	CASNTGTRGEKLFF	TGTGCCAGCAACACCGGGACCAGGGGTGAAAAACTGTTTTTT
-	TRBJ2-1	TRBV6-5	TRBD1	CASSYEGASGNEQFF	TGTGCCAGCAGTTATGAGGGGGCGTCAGGAAATGAGCAGTTCTTC
once	TRBJ1-5	TRBV5-1	-	CASSLEGVQGTQPQHF	TGCGCCAGCAGCTTGGAAGGGGTCCAGGGCACTCAGCCCCAGCATTTT
-	TRBJ2-2	TRBV29-1	-	CSVRTTNTGELFF	TGCAGCGTTCGGACAACGAACACCGGGGAGCTGTTTTTT
-	TRBJ1-2	TRBV7-2	TRBD1	CASSLLRQGASYGYTF	TGTGCCAGCAGCTTACTCCGACAGGGGGCTAGCTATGGCTACACCTTC
-	TRBJ1-4	TRBV5-6	-	CASSFREGGGEKLFF	TGTGCCAGCAGCTTCCGCGAGGGTGGCGGTGAAAAACTGTTTTTT
-	TRBJ2-3	TRBV18	TRBD2	CASSPWASGRTDTQYF	TGTGCCAGCTCCCCCTGGGCTAGCGGCCGCACAGATACGCAGTATTTT
-	TRBJ2-7	TRBV19	-	CASKNRGVSYEQYF	TGTGCCAGTAAAAACCGCGGGGTCTCCTACGAGCAGTACTTC
-	TRBJ2-7	TRBV5-1	TRBD2	CASSLDGTSGYEQYF	TGCGCCAGCAGCCTCGACGGGACTAGCGGGTACGAGCAGTACTTC
-	TRBJ1-2	TRBV4-1	TRBD1	CASSQDSDRGQRVGYTF	TGCGCCAGCAGCCAAGATTCCGACAGGGGGCAGCGCGTTGGCTACACCTTC
-	TRBJ1-1	TRBV5-6	-	CASSSYGSDGGTEAFF	TGTGCCAGCAGCTCCTACGGATCCGACGGCGGCACTGAAGCTTTCTTT
-	TRBJ2-7	TRBV18	-	CASSPPASSYEQYF	TGTGCCAGCTCACCACCTGCCAGTTCCTACGAGCAGTACTTC
few	TRBJ1-6	TRBV18	-	CASSPAAASNNSPLHF	TGTGCCAGCTCACCTGCGGCGGCGAGCAACAATTCACCCCTCCACTTT
-	TRBJ2-3	TRBV11-1	-	CASSPPTGRRTDTQYF	TGTGCCAGCAGCCCTCCGACAGGGAGGAGGACAGATACGCAGTATTTT
-	TRBJ1-1	TRBV13	-	CASSLGGRSEAFF	TGTGCCAGCAGCTTAGGGGGGCGGTCTGAAGCTTTCTTT
few	TRBJ1-5	TRBV10-3	TRBD1	CAIRKQGSEPQHF	TGTGCCATCAGGAAACAGGGGAGCGAGCCCCAGCATTTT
-	TRBJ2-7	TRBV5-1	-	CASSSRDTLGEQYF	TGCGCCAGCAGCTCCCGGGACACCCTCGGGGAGCAGTACTTC
few	TRBJ2-1	TRBV14	-	CASSQEWRPDNEQFF	TGTGCCAGCAGCCAAGAGTGGAGGCCTGACAATGAGCAGTTCTTC
-	TRBJ2-5	TRBV11-3	-	CASSLSGGPQETQYF	TGTGCCAGCAGCTTAAGTGGCGGGCCCCAAGAGACCCAGTACTTC
-	TRBJ2-5	TRBV19	-	CASSFGEETQYF	TGTGCCAGTAGTTTTGGGGAAGAGACCCAGTACTTC
-	TRBJ2-7	TRBV2	-	CASSEPGVYEQYF	TGTGCCAGCAGTGAACCCGGGGTCTACGAGCAGTACTTC
-	TRBJ1-5	TRBV4-1	-	CASSQDRRGQPQHF	TGCGCCAGCAGCCAAGACCGCAGGGGTCAGCCCCAGCATTTT
-	TRBJ1-6	TRBV2	TRBD1	CASSVGQGPYNSPLHF	TGTGCCAGCAGTGTGGGACAGGGGCCCTATAATTCACCCCTCCACTTT
-	TRBJ1-2	TRBV25-1	TRBD1	CASSEFDRGNGYTF	TGTGCCAGCAGTGAGTTTGACAGGGGGAATGGCTACACCTTC
-	TRBJ2-3	TRBV7-6	-	CASSLEAGTDTQYF	TGTGCCAGCAGCTTAGAGGCCGGTACAGATACGCAGTATTTT
-	TRBJ1-5	TRBV4-2	TRBD1	CASSRGTGDSNQPQHF	TGTGCCAGCAGCCGAGGGACAGGGGATAGCAATCAGCCCCAGCATTTT
-	TRBJ1-1	TRBV11-1	-	CASSDQGSYTEAFF	TGTGCCAGCAGCGACCAAGGGAGCTACACTGAAGCTTTCTTT
few	TRBJ2-2	TRBV5-1	-	CASSLGTTGELFF	TGCGCCAGCAGCCTCGGGACCACCGGGGAGCTGTTTTTT
-	TRBJ1-3	TRBV7-2	TRBD1	CASSLGGRPGGFSGNTIYF	TGTGCCAGCAGCTTAGGGGGACGGCCAGGGGGCTTTTCTGGAAACACCATATATTTT
-	TRBJ2-3	TRBV18	TRBD2	CASSPRLAGGTDTQYF	TGTGCCAGCTCACCACGACTAGCGGGGGGCACAGATACGCAGTATTTT
-	TRBJ1-6	TRBV18	TRBD1	CASSQTGVHSPLHF	TGTGCCAGCTCCCAGACAGGGGTTCACTCACCCCTCCACTTT
-	TRBJ1-2	TRBV10-3	TRBD1	CASQDREVRNGYTF	TGTGCCAGCCAGGACAGGGAGGTTAGAAATGGCTACACCTTC
-	TRBJ1-3	TRBV4-2	-	CASSPGHASGNTIYF	TGTGCCAGCAGTCCGGGACACGCCTCTGGAAACACCATATATTTT
-	TRBJ2-6	TRBV6-5	TRBD2	CASSNSGAGANVLTF	TGTGCCAGCAGTAATAGCGGGGCTGGGGCCAACGTCCTGACTTTC
-	TRBJ1-1	TRBV6-5	-	CASSSGEGYEAFF	TGTGCCAGCAGTTCGGGGGAGGGCTATGAAGCTTTCTTT
-	TRBJ1-2	TRBV9	-	CASSEAPGANYGYTF	TGTGCCAGCAGCGAGGCCCCGGGGGCTAACTATGGCTACACCTTC
-	TRBJ1-4	TRBV6-1	TRBD1	CASWHAGQTFEKLFF	TGTGCCAGCTGGCATGCGGGACAGACCTTTGAAAAACTGTTTTTT
-	TRBJ1-2	TRBV19	-	CASSSQGLGFTF	TGTGCCAGTAGTTCGCAGGGTTTGGGCTTCACCTTC
-	TRBJ1-1	TRBV4-1	-	CASSQEDPGARSLSNTEAFF	TGCGCCAGCAGCCAAGAAGACCCCGGGGCTAGGAGCCTCTCGAACACTGAAGCTTTCTTT
-	TRBJ1-5	TRBV5-8	-	CASSAGSIQAQPQHF	TGTGCCAGCAGCGCTGGCAGTATCCAGGCCCAGCCCCAGCATTTT
-	TRBJ2-3	TRBV19	TRBD2	CATGRGVSTDTQYF	TGTGCCACTGGGCGGGGGGTCAGCACAGATACGCAGTATTTT
-	TRBJ2-3	TRBV5-1	TRBD2	CASSLRGVGTDTQYF	TGCGCCAGCAGCTTGCGGGGGGTCGGCACAGATACGCAGTATTTT
-	TRBJ2-3	TRBV18	TRBD1	CASSPGQISTDTQYF	TGTGCCAGCTCACCGGGACAGATATCCACAGATACGCAGTATTTT
-	TRBJ1-2	TRBV19	-	CASSGTARVGYGYTF	TGTGCCAGTAGCGGGACCGCTCGAGTAGGGTATGGCTACACCTTC
-	TRBJ1-1	TRBV2	-	CASSPQLNTEAFF	TGTGCCAGCAGTCCCCAGTTGAACACTGAAGCTTTCTTT
-	TRBJ2-3	TRBV6-6	-	CASSFNTDTQYF	TGTGCCAGCAGTTTCAACACAGATACGCAGTATTTT
-	TRBJ2-7	TRBV7-9	-	CASSFSADEQYF	TGTGCCAGCAGCTTTTCAGCCGACGAGCAGTACTTC
-	TRBJ2-5	TRBV4-3	-	CASSPRRSGVETQYF	TGCGCCAGCAGCCCCCGCCGGTCGGGTGTAGAGACCCAGTACTTC
once	TRBJ1-1	TRBV7-3	-	CASSLTGGGPNTEAFF	TGTGCCAGCAGCTTAACGGGTGGGGGCCCTAACACTGAAGCTTTCTTT
-	TRBJ1-4	TRBV6-1	TRBD1	CASTTGQELFF	TGTGCCAGCACGACCGGACAGGAACTGTTTTTT
once	TRBJ2-1	TRBV10-3	TRBD2	CAISEPGLAGYNEQFF	TGTGCCATCAGTGAGCCCGGACTAGCCGGGTACAATGAGCAGTTCTTC
-	TRBJ1-2	TRBV18	-	CASSRQDVAVDGYTF	TGTGCCAGCTCTCGCCAGGACGTAGCGGTGGACGGCTACACCTTC
-	TRBJ2-3	TRBV5-1	TRBD2	CASTPRGGADTQYF	TGCGCCAGCACCCCTCGCGGGGGGGCAGATACGCAGTATTTT
-	TRBJ2-7	TRBV7-2	-	CASSLNGGYEQYF	TGTGCCAGCAGCTTAAACGGAGGTTACGAGCAGTACTTC
few	TRBJ1-2	TRBV6-5	-	CASSLNRKSNYGYTF	TGTGCCAGCAGCCTAAACAGGAAATCTAACTATGGCTACACCTTC